The following is a T cell receptor (beta chain) sequence with its context. Its antigen is currently unknown. The sample belongs to a study of cytomegalovirus exposure and HLA in healthy donors. Germline V CDR1 and CDR2: MNHNY, SVGAGI (reference sequence). V trimming: 2 bases; J trimming: 15 bases; junction bases outside the gene matches: 5. The length of the CDR3 is 12 residues. Whole-study findings and limits: It was reported that the classifier diagnosed cytomegalovirus status with high specificity and sensitivity in both the original and validation cohorts.

13 Jbeta primers and 60 Vbeta primers were used for the PCR. Using immunoSEQ multiplex PCR, the repertoire was profiled, and TCRdb retains in-frame clones only, with some absent. Among around 200,000 clones listed, about 69% were seen once. This chain uses TRBV6-6 with TRBJ2-1; 9 positions match TRBD2. This clonotype was obtained from a man aged 30 to 39 in good health and CMV-seropositive. Sequenced input: PBMCs. This CDR3 is CASSYPGTSPFF. In nucleotides, the CDR3 is TGTGCCAGCAGTTACCCCGGGACTAGCCCGTTCTTC.